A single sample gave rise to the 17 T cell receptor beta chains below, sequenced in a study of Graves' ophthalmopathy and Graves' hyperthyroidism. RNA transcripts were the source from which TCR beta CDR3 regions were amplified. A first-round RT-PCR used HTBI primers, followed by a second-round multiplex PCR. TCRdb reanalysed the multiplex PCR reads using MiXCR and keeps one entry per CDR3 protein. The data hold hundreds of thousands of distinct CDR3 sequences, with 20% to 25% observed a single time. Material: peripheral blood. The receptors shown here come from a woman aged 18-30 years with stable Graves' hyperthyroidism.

CDR3 in DNA: TGTGCCAGCAGTGAACGGCGGCGGGCAAGCTCCTACGAGCAGTACTTC. It translates to CASSERRRASSYEQYF. V usage is TRBV6-1 and J usage is TRBJ2-7; a weak D match, TRBD2 (5 bases). The germline CDR1 and CDR2 sequences are MNHNS and SASEGT. V lost 2 bases and J lost 0, with 14 bases in between. The CDR3 totals 16 residues.

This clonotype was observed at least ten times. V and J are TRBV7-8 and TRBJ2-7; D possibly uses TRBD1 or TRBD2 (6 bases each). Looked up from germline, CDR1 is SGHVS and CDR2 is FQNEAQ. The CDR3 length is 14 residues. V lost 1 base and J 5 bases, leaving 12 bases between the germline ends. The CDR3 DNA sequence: TGTGCCAGCAGCTTAGTCATTAGGGGGGACGAGCAGTACTTC. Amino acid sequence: CASSLVIRGDEQYF.

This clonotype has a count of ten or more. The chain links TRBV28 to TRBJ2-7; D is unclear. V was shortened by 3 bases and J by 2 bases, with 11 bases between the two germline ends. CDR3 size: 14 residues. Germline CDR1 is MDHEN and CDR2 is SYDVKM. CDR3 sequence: CASSFRLNPYEQYF. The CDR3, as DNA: TGTGCCAGCAGTTTTCGCCTTAATCCCTACGAGCAGTACTTC.

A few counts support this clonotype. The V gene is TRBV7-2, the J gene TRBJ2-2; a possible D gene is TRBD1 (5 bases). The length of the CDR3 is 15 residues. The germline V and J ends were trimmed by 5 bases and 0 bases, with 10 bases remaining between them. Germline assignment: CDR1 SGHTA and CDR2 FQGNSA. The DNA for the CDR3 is TGTGCCAGCAGCCGGACATTCGCGAACACCGGGGAGCTGTTTTTT. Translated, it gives CASSRTFANTGELFF.

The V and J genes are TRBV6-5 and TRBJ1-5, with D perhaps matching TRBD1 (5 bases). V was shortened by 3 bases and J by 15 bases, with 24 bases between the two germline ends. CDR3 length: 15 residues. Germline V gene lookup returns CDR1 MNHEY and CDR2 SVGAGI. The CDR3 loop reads CASSYAAPAGGTLHF. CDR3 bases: TGTGCCAGCAGTTATGCGGCTCCCGCCGGGGGGACCCTGCATTTT.

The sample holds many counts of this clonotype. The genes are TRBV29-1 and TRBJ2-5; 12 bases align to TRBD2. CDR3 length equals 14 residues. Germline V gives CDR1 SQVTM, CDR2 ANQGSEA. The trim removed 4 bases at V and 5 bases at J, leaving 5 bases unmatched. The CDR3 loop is CSVGRLAGGETQYF. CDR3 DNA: TGCAGCGTTGGGCGGCTAGCGGGGGGGGAGACCCAGTACTTC.

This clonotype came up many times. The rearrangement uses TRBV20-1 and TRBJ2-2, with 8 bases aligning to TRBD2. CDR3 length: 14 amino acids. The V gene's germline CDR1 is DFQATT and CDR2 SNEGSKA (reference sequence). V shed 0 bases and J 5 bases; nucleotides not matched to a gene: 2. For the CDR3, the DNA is TGCAGTGCTAGAGATTCGGGGGGGACCGGGGAGCTGTTTTTT. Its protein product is CSARDSGGTGELFF.

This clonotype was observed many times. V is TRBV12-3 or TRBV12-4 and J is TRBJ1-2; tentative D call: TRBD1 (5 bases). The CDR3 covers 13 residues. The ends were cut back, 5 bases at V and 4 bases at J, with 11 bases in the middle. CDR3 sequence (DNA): TGTGCCAGCAGTCCCCGGGACGGCTATGGCTACACCTTC. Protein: CASSPRDGYGYTF.

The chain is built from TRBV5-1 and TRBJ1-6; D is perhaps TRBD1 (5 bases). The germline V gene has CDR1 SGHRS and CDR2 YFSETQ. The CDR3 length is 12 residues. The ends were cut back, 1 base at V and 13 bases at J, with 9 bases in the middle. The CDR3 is CASSLRGLPLHF. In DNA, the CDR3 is TGCGCCAGCAGCTTGAGGGGCCTCCCCCTCCACTTT.

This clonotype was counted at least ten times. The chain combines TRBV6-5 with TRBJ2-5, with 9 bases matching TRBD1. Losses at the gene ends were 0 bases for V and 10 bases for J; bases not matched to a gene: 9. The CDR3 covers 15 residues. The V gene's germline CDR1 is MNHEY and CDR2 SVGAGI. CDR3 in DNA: TGTGCCAGCAGTTACTCCGGGACAGGGAGGATAAACCAGTACTTC. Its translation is CASSYSGTGRINQYF.

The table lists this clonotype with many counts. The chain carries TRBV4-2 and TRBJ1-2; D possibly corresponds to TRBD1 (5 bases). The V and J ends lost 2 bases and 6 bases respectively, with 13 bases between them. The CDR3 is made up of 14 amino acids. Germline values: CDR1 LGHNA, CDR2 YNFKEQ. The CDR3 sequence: CASSQSDSWDGYTF. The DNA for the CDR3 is TGTGCCAGCAGCCAATCAGACAGTTGGGATGGCTACACCTTC.

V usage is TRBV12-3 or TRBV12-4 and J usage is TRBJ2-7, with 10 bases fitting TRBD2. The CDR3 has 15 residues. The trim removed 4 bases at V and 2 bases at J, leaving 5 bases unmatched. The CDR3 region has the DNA TGTGCCAGCAGTTCGTCTCTAGCGGGAGCCTACGAGCAGTACTTC. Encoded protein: CASSSSLAGAYEQYF.

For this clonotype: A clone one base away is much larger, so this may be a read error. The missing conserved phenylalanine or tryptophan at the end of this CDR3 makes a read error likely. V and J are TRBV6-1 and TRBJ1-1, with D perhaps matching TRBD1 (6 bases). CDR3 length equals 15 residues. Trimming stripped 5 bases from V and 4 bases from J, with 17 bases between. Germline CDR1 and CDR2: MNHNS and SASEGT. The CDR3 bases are TGTGCCAGCAGTCAATCTCCGGGGGCGGGCACTGAAGCTTTCGTT. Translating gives CASSQSPGAGTEAFV.

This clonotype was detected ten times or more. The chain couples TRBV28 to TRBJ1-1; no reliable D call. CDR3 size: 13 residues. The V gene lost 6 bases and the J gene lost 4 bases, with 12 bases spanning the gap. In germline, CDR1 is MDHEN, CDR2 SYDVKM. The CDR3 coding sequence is TGTGCCAGCAGCTACCGGGGTACCACTGAAGCTTTCTTT. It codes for CASSYRGTTEAFF.

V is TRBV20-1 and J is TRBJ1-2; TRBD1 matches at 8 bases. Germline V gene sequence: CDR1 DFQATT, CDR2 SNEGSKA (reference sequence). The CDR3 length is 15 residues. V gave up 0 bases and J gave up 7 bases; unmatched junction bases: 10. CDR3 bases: TGCAGTGCTAGAGATCATCGGCAGGGGGCGCTTGGCTACACCTTC. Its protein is CSARDHRQGALGYTF.

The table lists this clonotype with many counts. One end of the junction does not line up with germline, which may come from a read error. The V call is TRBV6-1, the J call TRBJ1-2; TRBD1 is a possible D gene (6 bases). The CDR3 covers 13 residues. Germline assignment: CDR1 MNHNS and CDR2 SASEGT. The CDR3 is CASREGGRRGYTF. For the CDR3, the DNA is TGTGCCAGCAGGGAAGGGGGGCGAAGGGGCTACACCTTC.

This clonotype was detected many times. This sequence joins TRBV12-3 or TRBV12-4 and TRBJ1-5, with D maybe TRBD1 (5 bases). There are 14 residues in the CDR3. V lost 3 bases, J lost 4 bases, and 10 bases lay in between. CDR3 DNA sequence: TGTGCCAGCAGTTTCGGGGGTCCGAATCAGCCCCAGCATTTT. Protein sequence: CASSFGGPNQPQHF.